The 6 T cell receptor beta chains reported below all come from one sample, sequenced in a study of PD-1 blockade in classical Hodgkin lymphoma. The time point was: cycle 4 day 1 (C4D1), after six to seven weeks of nivolumab. Each patient experienced a relapse that followed autologous stem cell transplantation, and brentuximab vedotin exposure varied. TCRdb's table, derived via immunoSEQ multiplex PCR, lists solely in-frame clones and lacks some. The table lists some 13,000 clones, roughly 80% of them singletons. This specimen was peripheral blood mononuclear cells (PBMCs), taken before the fourth cycle of nivolumab. These receptors originate from a human donor with classical Hodgkin lymphoma.

The V call is TRBV10-3, the J call TRBJ1-2; no definite D call. Per germline, CDR1 ENHRY and CDR2 SYGVKD. V gave up 0 bases and J gave up 5 bases, with 10 bases separating them. The CDR3 covers 14 residues. For the CDR3, the DNA is TGTGCCATCAGTGAGTCCTATGAAGCTTATGGCTACACCTTC. It encodes CAISESYEAYGYTF.

The CDR3 loop reads CAYQGTNTEAFF. In DNA form, the CDR3 reads TGTGCCTATCAGGGGACGAACACTGAAGCTTTCTTT. This sequence joins TRBV30 and TRBJ1-1, with D perhaps matching TRBD1 (6 bases). CDR1 and CDR2 from the germline V gene are GTSNPN and SVGIG (reference sequence). Trimming cost V 7 bases and J 1 base, with 10 bases left between them. The CDR3 is 12 amino acids.

The chain recombines TRBV28 with TRBJ1-5; no clear D gene. The CDR3 is 13 amino acids. V was trimmed by 8 bases and J by 4 bases, leaving 12 bases between them. CDR1 is MDHEN, CDR2 SYDVKM, per germline. The CDR3: CASLPALNQPQHF. CDR3 sequence (DNA): TGTGCCAGCCTCCCGGCGTTGAATCAGCCCCAGCATTTT.

The chain combines TRBV2 with TRBJ2-7; perhaps TRBD1 as D (6 bases). This CDR3 has 12 amino acids. Per the germline V gene, CDR1 is SNHLY and CDR2 is FYNNEI. Between the trimmed V and J ends, which lost 7 bases and 5 bases, there was a span of 12 bases. CDR3 loop: CASIRTDNEQYF. CDR3 bases: TGTGCCAGCATCAGGACAGATAACGAGCAGTACTTC.

J is TRBJ2-5 and V is TRBV6-1; TRBD1 agrees at 7 bases. V lost 2 bases, J lost 2 bases, and 11 bases stayed unmatched. The CDR3 is made up of 17 amino acids. Germline CDR1 is MNHNS and CDR2 is SASEGT. CDR3 sequence reads: CASSELGTGALQETQYF. The CDR3 nucleotides are TGTGCCAGCAGTGAACTCGGCACAGGGGCCCTTCAAGAGACCCAGTACTTC.

The chain combines TRBV5-6 with TRBJ1-4; D gene unclear. CDR1 and CDR2 (germline): SGHDT, YYEEEE. The CDR3 contains 13 residues. This CDR3 is CAPGKTTNEKLFF. The CDR3 DNA is TGTGCACCGGGAAAGACAACTAATGAAAAACTGTTTTTT. The full variable domain, rest sourced from reference TRBV5-6 and TRBJ1-4, is DAGVTQSPTHLIKTRGQQVTLRCSPKSGHDTVSWYQQALGQGPQFIFQYYEEEERQRGNFPDRFSGHQFPNYSSELNVNALLLGDSALYLCAPGKTTNEKLFFGSGTQLSVL.